Included here is one T cell receptor (beta chain) sequence, with context. Its recognized antigen is unknown. No much larger clonotype is one base removed from it; base qualities were not supplied. This specimen belongs to a study of cytomegalovirus exposure and HLA in healthy donors (TCRdb year 2017). As for the study more broadly: An earlier analysis of about 560 of the donors reported approximately 280 Gb of sequence data and about 120 million unique TCR beta sequences obtained from 180 million or so T cells. In a later genetic analysis, genome-wide SNP genotypes for about 65% of the 666 donors were used, and that subset was treated as a discovery cohort. Along with the approximately 600-subject first cohort, a separate validation cohort of around 110 different subjects was used. Among under 450 genotyped donors of the cohort, an average of 235,054 unique TCR beta nucleotide sequences were sequenced per donor, roughly a sixth of them non-productive. Of the 300 to 500 genotyped donors, over 80% were placed in the genetic ancestry cluster associated with self-reported Caucasian donors. The study aimed to test whether cataloging public T cell receptors could reveal signatures of past pathogen exposure. An earlier analysis of about 600 of the donors used high-throughput TCR beta sequencing to judge whether each TCR beta V gene segment behaved as functional or pseudogenic. Alongside the repertoire data, information on donor age, sex, ethnicity and CMV serostatus was compiled. HLA typing covered class I and class II loci at four-digit resolution. An early release covering more than 500 HLA-typed donors comprised about 300 gigabases of sequencing data and tens of millions of unique TCR sequences. The later analysis used no new phenotypic data to find candidate immune exposures, relying instead on TCR beta sequences and their occurrence across donors. A later analysis re-analyzed previously published TCR beta repertoires from roughly 600 donors and added high-resolution HLA genotyping to study TCR occurrence patterns. The study combined high-throughput TCR immunosequencing, statistical association of individual TCRs with disease status, and machine learning to predict cytomegalovirus infection status. Every repertoire in the discovery cohort had been generated on one and the same sequencing platform. The number of typed donors differed by locus: 629-630 for A, B, C, DRB1 and DQB1; 500 to 550 for DQA1; around 610 for DPA1; and some 450 for DPB1. The study profiled the T cell repertoires of 500 to 800 subjects by immunosequencing and related them to cytomegalovirus serostatus. About 5 DR-DQ haplotypes were handled as single units for association and clustering, since linkage in the cohort was strong.

Beyond this particular receptor, the publication reports: The classifier was reported to diagnose cytomegalovirus status with high specificity and sensitivity in both the original and validation cohorts. Seventeen rarely observed V segments, including chromosome 9 orphons, were excluded from the earlier analysis of some 590 of the donors because counts were too low. A cluster of highly shared sequence variants was judged likely to represent a technical artifact of the sequencing pipeline. Assigning TCR associations to individual alleles was difficult when HLA alleles, especially DR and DQ, strongly co-occurred. In a later analysis, HLA-associated TCR beta chains were found to be more clonally expanded and to have lower generation probabilities than equally common non-associated chains. According to a later analysis, parvovirus B19, influenza, CMV and Epstein-Barr virus appeared linked to several top co-occurrence clusters. In a later analysis, around 17,000 TCR beta sequences were associated with specific HLA alleles at a false discovery rate of 0.05. For the cohort, immune exposure information was limited to CMV serostatus. A further reported finding was that TCR beta sequences accurately predicted the HLA-A and HLA-B alleles for most subjects in the first cohort. An earlier analysis of roughly 570 of the donors showed that most TCR beta V segments appeared in productive rearrangements either about 87% or about 30% of the time, which broadly matched IMGT annotations. Correlated functional status among segregating V segments might be attributable to linkage disequilibrium, but an unknown experimental factor could not be ruled out. Roughly uniform sequencing depth across donors was assumed in presence/absence analyses, although this assumption may not hold. In the study, around 160 TCR beta chains were listed as associated with cytomegalovirus. In a later analysis, most CMV-associated TCR beta chains were found to appear HLA-restricted, with HLA associations seemingly driven largely by CMV exposure. Across donors, most TCR sequences were observed very rarely, whereas some public TCRs were present in many individuals. It was suggested by the authors that the approach could potentially be generalized to other disease states and immunological phenotypes. According to a later analysis, TCR association rates differed among HLA loci, with DRB1 alleles showing the most associated TCRs and HLA-C alleles showing the fewest. Some IMGT-functional V segments, including TRBV6-2 and TRBV6-3, could not be told apart with the 87-base-pair reads, so those segments were excluded. Because some donors lacked HLA typing at each locus, the association tests relied only on the typed subset. This cohort had only TCR beta chains sequenced, and the lack of alpha or paired-chain data limited which features could be detected. In vitro tests confirmed that a few of the cytomegalovirus-associated TCR beta chains recognize cytomegalovirus antigens. In a later genetic analysis, fewer N-insertions in productive TCRs were reported among donors in an Asian-associated ancestry cluster than the roughly 700-donor mean. A later genetic analysis associated a missense DCLRE1C variant with V-gene and J-gene trimming of TCR beta chains, and an independent cohort replicated the association.

The CDR3 runs 12 amino acids, cysteine and phenylalanine included. CDR3 DNA only is kept here, 36 bases in frame from base 1. CDR1 and CDR2, looked up from the germline V gene, are SNHLY and FYNNEI. Cut back by 5 bases and 1 base, the V and J ends lie 5 bases apart. The cohort consisted of some 670 healthy bone marrow donors. All cohort members were sampled while nominally healthy, although unrecorded immune exposures were likely present. CMV serostatus was positive for 250 to 300 and negative for about 50% of the roughly 670 cohort members, and was not recorded for this donor. A peripheral blood sample was provided by each donor, and peripheral blood mononuclear cells were used for TCR beta sequencing. Genomic DNA extraction from the blood cell samples was performed with the Qiagen DNeasy Blood Extraction Kit. Library generation was performed with the immunoSEQ multiplex PCR assay. For the multiplex PCR, a mixture combining 60 forward primers for TCR Vbeta segments and 13 reverse primers for TCR Jbeta segments was used. Amplification of the CDR3 region of rearranged TCR beta genes was performed with a multiplex PCR assay on genomic DNA. The Illumina HiSeq System was used to sequence the amplified TCR beta libraries as 87-base-pair reads. Concerning the study's data processing: Across the 500 to 750 repertoires, a later analysis counted about 81 million unique TCR beta chains, roughly 11 million of which were shared by at least two donors. Raw reads were error-corrected and collapsed into unique sequences by a nearest-neighbor algorithm in which closely related sequences were merged to remove PCR and sequencing errors. V, D and J gene segments were assigned by aligning CDR3 sequences to IMGT reference sequences. For a sequence to be retained, a match of at least six nucleotides to both a V gene segment and a J gene segment was required. Rearrangements were classified as productive when the CDR3 lacked stop codons and remained in frame with V and J, and all other rearrangements were classified as non-productive. CDR3 was defined by IMGT convention, running from the second conserved V-encoded cysteine to the conserved J-encoded phenylalanine. The earlier analysis of 500 to 600 of the donors excluded sequences that lacked an unambiguous match to a single V gene segment. An earlier analysis of a few hundred of the donors called V segments functional above 56.7% productive rearrangements and segregating when the between-donor standard deviation exceeded 5%. A statistical classification framework was built to diagnose cytomegalovirus status from the catalog of TCR beta chain sequences. In a later analysis, TCR nucleotide sequences were compared against IMGT/GENE-DB human TR gene sequences so that V and J genes could be assigned. A later analysis assigned CDR3 sequences and most-parsimonious VDJ recombination scenarios with the TCRdist pipeline. In a later analysis, each TCR beta chain was defined by its CDR3 amino acid sequence together with its V-gene family, and reads lacking a unique V-gene family were excluded. A later analysis removed several hundred highly shared, low-generation-probability nucleotide sequences to deal with suspected cross-contamination and a sequencing artifact. In a later analysis, a clonal expansion index was calculated for each public chain from normalized within-repertoire ranks of inferred template counts. A later analysis computed generation probabilities with a VDJ recombination model fitted to out-of-frame rearrangements, and checked the results against IGoR. In a later analysis, hypergeometric tests were used to score TCR-TCR, TCR-HLA and TCR-CMV co-occurrence, with a repertoire-size bias correction applied to TCR pairs. In a later analysis, false discovery rates were estimated by permuting HLA or CMV assignments 20 times. In a later analysis, co-occurring TCRs were grouped with DBSCAN, and TCRdist sequence similarity was added when clustering was performed within HLA-allele-positive subsets. Repertoires with fewer than 30,000 or more than 120,000 public chains were left out of co-occurrence clustering, as were five repertoires with anomalous nucleotide sharing. TCRdb took this table from immuneACCESS and kept in-frame rearrangements with V and J called. Such tables lack part of the clones; where checked against another copy, unresolved V genes explain under half of the gap, and the rest is unexplained. Clonal size and the V and J genes are those of that table, whereas D and trimming came from the DNA. The sample data list under 150,000 clones, and 73% of these were observed just once. Approximately 15% of the sample is taken by the ten largest.

The chain was built from TRBV2 and TRBJ1-2, with no confidently assigned D gene. This clonotype was sampled from a human donor in good health. The source material was PBMCs. The CDR3 amino acid sequence is: CASSPLNYGYTF. The sequence in DNA is TGTGCCAGCAGTCCTCTTAACTATGGCTACACCTTC.